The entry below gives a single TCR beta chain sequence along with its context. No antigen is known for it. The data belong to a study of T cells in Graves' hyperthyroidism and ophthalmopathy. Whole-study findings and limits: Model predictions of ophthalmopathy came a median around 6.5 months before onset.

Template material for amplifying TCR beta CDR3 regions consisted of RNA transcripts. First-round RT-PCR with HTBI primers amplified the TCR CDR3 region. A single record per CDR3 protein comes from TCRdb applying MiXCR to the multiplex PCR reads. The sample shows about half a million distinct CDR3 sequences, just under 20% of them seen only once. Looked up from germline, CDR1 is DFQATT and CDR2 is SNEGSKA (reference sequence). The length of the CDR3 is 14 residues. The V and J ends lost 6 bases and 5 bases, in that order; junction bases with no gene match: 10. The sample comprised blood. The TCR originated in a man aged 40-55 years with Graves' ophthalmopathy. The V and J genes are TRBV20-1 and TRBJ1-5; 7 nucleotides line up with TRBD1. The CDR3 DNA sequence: TGCAGTGCGCCCGACAGGGACCCATATCAGCCCCAGCATTTT. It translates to CSAPDRDPYQPQHF.